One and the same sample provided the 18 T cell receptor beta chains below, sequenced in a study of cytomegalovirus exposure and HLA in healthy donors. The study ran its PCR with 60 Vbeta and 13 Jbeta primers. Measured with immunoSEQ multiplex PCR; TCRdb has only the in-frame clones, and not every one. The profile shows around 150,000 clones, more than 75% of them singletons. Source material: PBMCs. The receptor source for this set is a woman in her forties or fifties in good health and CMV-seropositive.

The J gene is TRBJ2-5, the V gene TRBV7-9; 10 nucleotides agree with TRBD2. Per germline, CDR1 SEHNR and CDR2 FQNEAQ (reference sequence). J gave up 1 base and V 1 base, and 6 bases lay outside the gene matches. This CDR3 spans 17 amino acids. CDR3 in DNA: TGTGCCAGCAGCTTAGGTCGGGCTAGCGGGGGCCAAGAGACCCAGTACTTC. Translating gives CASSLGRASGGQETQYF.

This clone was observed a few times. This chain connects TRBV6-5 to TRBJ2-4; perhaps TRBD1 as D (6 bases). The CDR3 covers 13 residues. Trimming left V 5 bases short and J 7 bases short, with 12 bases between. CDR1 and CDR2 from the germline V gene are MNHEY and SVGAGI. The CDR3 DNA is TGTGCCAGCAGTCCGGGACATAACAACATTCAGTACTTC. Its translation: CASSPGHNNIQYF.

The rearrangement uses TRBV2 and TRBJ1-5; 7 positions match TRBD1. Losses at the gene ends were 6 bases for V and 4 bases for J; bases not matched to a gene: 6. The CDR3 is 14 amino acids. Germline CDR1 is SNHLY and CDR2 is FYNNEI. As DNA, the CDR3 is TGTGCCAGCAGCCTGACAGGGACGAATCAGCCCCAGCATTTT. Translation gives CASSLTGTNQPQHF.

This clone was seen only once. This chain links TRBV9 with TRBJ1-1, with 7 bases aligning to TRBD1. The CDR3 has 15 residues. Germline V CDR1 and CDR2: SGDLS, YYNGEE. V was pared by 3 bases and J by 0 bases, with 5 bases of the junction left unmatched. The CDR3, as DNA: TGTGCCAGCAGCGATCGACAGGGAATGAACACTGAAGCTTTCTTT. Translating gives CASSDRQGMNTEAFF.

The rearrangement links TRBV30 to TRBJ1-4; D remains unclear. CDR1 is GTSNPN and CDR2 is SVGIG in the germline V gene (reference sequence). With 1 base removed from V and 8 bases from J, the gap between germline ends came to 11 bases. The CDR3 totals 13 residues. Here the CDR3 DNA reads TGTGCCTGGAGTGGGAGGGCTGGGGAAAAACTGTTTTTT. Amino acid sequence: CAWSGRAGEKLFF.

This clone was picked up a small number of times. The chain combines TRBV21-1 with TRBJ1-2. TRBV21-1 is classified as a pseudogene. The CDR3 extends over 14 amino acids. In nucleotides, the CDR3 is TGTGCCACACCCATCCCGCGTTGGTCCTATGGCTACACCTTC. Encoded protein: CATPIPRWSYGYTF.

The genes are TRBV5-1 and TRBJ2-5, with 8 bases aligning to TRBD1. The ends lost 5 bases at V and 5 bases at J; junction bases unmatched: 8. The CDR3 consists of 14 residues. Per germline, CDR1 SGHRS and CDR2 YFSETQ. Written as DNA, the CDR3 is TGCGCCAGCAGGATAGGACAGGGTTATGAGACCCAGTACTTC. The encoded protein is CASRIGQGYETQYF.

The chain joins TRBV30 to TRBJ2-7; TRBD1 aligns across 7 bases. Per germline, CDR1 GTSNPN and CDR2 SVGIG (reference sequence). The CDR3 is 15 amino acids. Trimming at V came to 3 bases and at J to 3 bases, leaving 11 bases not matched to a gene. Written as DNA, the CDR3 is TGTGCCTGGAGCCCCTCCGGACAGGCTTACTACGAGCAGTACTTC. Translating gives CAWSPSGQAYYEQYF.

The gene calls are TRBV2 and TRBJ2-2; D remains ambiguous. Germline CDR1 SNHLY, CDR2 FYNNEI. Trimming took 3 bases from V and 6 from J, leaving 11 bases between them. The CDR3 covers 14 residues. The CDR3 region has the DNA TGTGCCAGCAGTGAGGCTAGAGGTCCCGGGGAGCTGTTTTTT. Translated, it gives CASSEARGPGELFF.

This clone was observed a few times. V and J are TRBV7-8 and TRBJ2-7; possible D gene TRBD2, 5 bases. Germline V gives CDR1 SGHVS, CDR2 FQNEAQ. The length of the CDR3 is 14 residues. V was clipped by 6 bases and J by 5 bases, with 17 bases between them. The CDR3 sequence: CASRPAFTSNEQYF. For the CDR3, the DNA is TGTGCCAGCAGACCGGCCTTTACTAGTAACGAGCAGTACTTC.

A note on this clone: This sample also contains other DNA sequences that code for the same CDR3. The chain's CDR3 is CASSPPSSYEQYF. Here the CDR3 DNA reads TGTGCCAGCTCACCACCGAGCTCCTACGAGCAGTACTTC. V and J are TRBV18 and TRBJ2-7; D unclear. Germline loops: CDR1 KGHSH, CDR2 LQKENI. CDR3 size: 13 residues. V shed 0 bases and J shed 0 bases, with 3 bases lying between them.

The CDR3 DNA is TGTGCCAGCAACCCCAAACCGGGACTATTCAATGAGCAGTTCTTC. This gives the protein CASNPKPGLFNEQFF. The chain carries TRBV9 and TRBJ2-1; TRBD2 agrees at 7 bases. V shed 6 bases, J shed 6 bases, and the junction held 12 bases outside the gene matches. Germline V gene lookup returns CDR1 SGDLS and CDR2 YYNGEE. This CDR3 is 15 amino acids long.

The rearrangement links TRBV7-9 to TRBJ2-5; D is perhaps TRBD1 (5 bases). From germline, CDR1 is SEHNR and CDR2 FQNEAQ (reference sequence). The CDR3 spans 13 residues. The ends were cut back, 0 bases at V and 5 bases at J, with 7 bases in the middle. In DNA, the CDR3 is TGTGCCAGCAGCTTAGCGGCAGGGGAGACCCAGTACTTC. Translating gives CASSLAAGETQYF.

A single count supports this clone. This CDR3 reads CASSLLAGGDTDTQYF. CDR3 in DNA: TGTGCCAGCTCACTACTAGCGGGGGGTGACACAGATACGCAGTATTTT. This chain connects TRBV18 to TRBJ2-3; 12 nucleotides line up with TRBD2. Germline V gene lookup returns CDR1 KGHSH and CDR2 LQKENI. V lost 4 bases and J lost 2; bases outside the gene matches: 4. The CDR3 loop spans 16 amino acids.

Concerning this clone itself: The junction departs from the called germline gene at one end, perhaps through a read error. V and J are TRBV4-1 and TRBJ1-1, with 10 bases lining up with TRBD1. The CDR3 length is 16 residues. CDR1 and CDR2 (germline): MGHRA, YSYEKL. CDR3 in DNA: TGCGCCAGCAGTCAAGGACAGGGGGTCCTGAACACTGAAGCTTTCTTT. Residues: CASSQGQGVLNTEAFF.

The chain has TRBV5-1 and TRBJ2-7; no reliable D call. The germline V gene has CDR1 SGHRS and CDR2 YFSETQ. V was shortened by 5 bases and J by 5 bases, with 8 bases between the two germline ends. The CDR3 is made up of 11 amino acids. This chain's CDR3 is CASRAANEQYF. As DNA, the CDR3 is TGCGCCAGCAGGGCAGCGAACGAGCAGTACTTC.

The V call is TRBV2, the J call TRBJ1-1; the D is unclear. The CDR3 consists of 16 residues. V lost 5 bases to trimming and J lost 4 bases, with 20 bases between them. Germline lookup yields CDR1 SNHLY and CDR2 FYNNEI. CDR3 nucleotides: TGTGCCAGCAGTTTCTTAGGACGGACTTTTGCCACTGAAGCTTTCTTT. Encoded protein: CASSFLGRTFATEAFF.

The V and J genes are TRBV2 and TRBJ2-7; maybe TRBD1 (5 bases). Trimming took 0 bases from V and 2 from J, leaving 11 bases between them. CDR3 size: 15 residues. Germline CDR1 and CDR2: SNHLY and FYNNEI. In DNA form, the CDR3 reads TGTGCCAGCAGTGAAGCGAGTCCGGACACCTACGAGCAGTACTTC. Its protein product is CASSEASPDTYEQYF.